The 23 T cell receptor beta chains below all came from one sample that was sequenced in a study of regulatory T cells in long-lasting Graves disease. Regarding time point: newly diagnosed GD, antithyroid drugs for less than 3 months. Making the TCR library involved RNA that had been extracted from PBMCs. Arm-PCR of CDR3 regions with iRepertoire HTBI primers generated TCR beta libraries. TCRdb re-analysed the multiplex PCR reads in MiXCR, keeping a single row per CDR3 protein. Of fewer than 550,000 distinct CDR3 sequences listed, about 16% were seen once; the top ten hold about 25%. The same data also contributed to another study, on T cells in Graves' hyperthyroidism and ophthalmopathy.

The sample was peripheral blood mononuclear cells (PBMCs), taken at new diagnosis, from a patient treated with antithyroid drugs. The receptors come from a woman aged 18 to 35 with Graves disease.

This clonotype was seen only a few times. This chain links TRBV7-6 with TRBJ2-7, with 10 bases fitting TRBD1. This CDR3 spans 20 amino acids. CDR1 is SGHVS, CDR2 FNYEAQ, per germline. V shed 2 bases and J 0 bases; nucleotides not matched to a gene: 16. The DNA for the CDR3 is TGTGCCAGCAGCTTAAGTCCACGTTCGGGACAGGGGCCGAGCTCCTACGAGCAGTACTTC. Translated: CASSLSPRSGQGPSSYEQYF.

In its sample, this clonotype was seen a few times. The rearrangement uses TRBV11-2 and TRBJ1-5; no reliable D call. CDR3 length equals 19 residues. V was cut by 2 bases and J by 0 bases, with 20 bases left in between. Germline V gene lookup returns CDR1 SGHAT and CDR2 FQNNGV. CDR3 in DNA: TGTGCCAGCAGCTTACGATTTGGGAGTAAGGTATATAGCAATCAGCCCCAGCATTTT. Translation gives CASSLRFGSKVYSNQPQHF.

This clonotype was observed at least ten times. This chain joins TRBV6-2 or TRBV6-3 and TRBJ1-1; TRBD1 agrees at 8 bases. The length of the CDR3 is 14 residues. Germline V gene lookup returns CDR1 MNHEY and CDR2 SVGEGT. V was clipped by 6 bases and J by 4 bases; unmatched bases: 7. Here the CDR3 DNA reads TGTGCCAGCAGACAGGGACAGGTTCGCACTGAAGCTTTCTTT. This sequence encodes CASRQGQVRTEAFF.

This clonotype was observed many times. Compared with germline, one end of the junction differs, possibly owing to a read error. The V call is TRBV5-1, the J call TRBJ2-5; 8 bases match TRBD1. This CDR3 contains 13 residues. Germline CDR1 is SGHRS and CDR2 is YFSETQ. The CDR3 is CASRQGSQETQYF. CDR3 bases: TGTGCCAGCAGACAGGGGTCCCAAGAGACCCAGTACTTC.

In this sample, this clonotype turned up many times. The rearrangement uses TRBV6-5 and TRBJ1-1; 8 bases fit TRBD1. The germline gives CDR1 MNHEY, CDR2 SVGAGI. The CDR3 loop spans 16 amino acids. The J segment lost 3 bases and the V segment lost 0 bases, leaving 6 bases of the junction unmatched. The CDR3 DNA follows: TGTGCCAGCAGTTACTCCGCCCTGACAGGGGACACTGAAGCTTTCTTT. Translation: CASSYSALTGDTEAFF.

At least ten counts were recorded for this clonotype. This rearrangement joins TRBV2 to TRBJ2-7; no definite D call. The CDR3 covers 15 residues. V was cut by 1 base and J by 1 base, with 11 bases left in between. Germline lookup yields CDR1 SNHLY and CDR2 FYNNEI. The CDR3 region has the DNA TGTGCCAGCAGTGAAGTTCTTGGCACTTCCTACGAGCAGTACTTC. Its protein product is CASSEVLGTSYEQYF.

As concerns this clonotype: With a much larger clone just one base away, this may be a read error. CDR3 sequence (DNA): TGTGCCAGCTCCGGGACAGGGGGCGACGAGCAGTGCTTC. Protein product: CASSGTGGDEQCF. The chain has TRBV28 and TRBJ2-7; 12 bases match TRBD1. Germline V lookup: CDR1 MDHEN, CDR2 SYDVKM. CDR3 length equals 13 residues.

Ten or more counts support this clonotype. A read error may account for a junction end that differs from germline. This chain connects TRBV7-9 to TRBJ2-7; 10 bases are shared with TRBD1. The CDR3 covers 14 residues. Per the germline V gene, CDR1 is SEHNR and CDR2 is FQNEAQ (reference sequence). This CDR3 is CASSPPSGTGVINF. CDR3 DNA sequence: TGTGCCAGCAGCCCTCCCTCCGGGACAGGGGTGATCAACTTC.

This clonotype was counted ten times or more. The V call is TRBV3-1, the J call TRBJ2-1; TRBD1 agrees at 9 bases. V was pared by 3 bases and J by 7 bases, with 13 bases of the junction left unmatched. This CDR3 has 17 residues. Germline CDR1 LGHDT, CDR2 YNNKEL (reference sequence). CDR3 region: CASSQVGGTGNGNEQFF. CDR3 in DNA: TGTGCCAGCAGCCAGGTGGGAGGGACAGGGAATGGGAATGAGCAGTTCTTC.

This clonotype appeared a few times. The V and J genes are TRBV15 and TRBJ2-5; possibly TRBD2 for D (6 bases). Trimming cost V 2 bases and J 3 bases, with 10 bases left between them. Germline CDR1 reads LNHNV; CDR2 reads YYDKDF (reference sequence). The CDR3 runs 14 residues. The DNA for the CDR3 is TGTGCCACCAGCAGACCTAGCGAGAAAGAGACCCAGTACTTC. This sequence encodes CATSRPSEKETQYF.

The chain carries TRBV14 and TRBJ2-6; 8 nucleotides match TRBD2. CDR3 length: 16 amino acids. Per the germline V gene, CDR1 is SGHDN and CDR2 is FVKESK. The V gene end was trimmed by 1 base and the J gene end by 4 bases; junction bases not matched to a gene: 3. CDR3 nucleotide sequence: TGTGCCAGCAGCCAAGGACTAGCGTCAGGGGCCAACGTCCTGACTTTC. Translated: CASSQGLASGANVLTF.

This clonotype has a handful of counts. The V gene is TRBV27, the J gene TRBJ2-1, with 7 bases identical to TRBD2. The germline V gene encodes CDR1 MNHEY and CDR2 SMNVEV (reference sequence). CDR3 size: 14 residues. With 3 bases clipped from V and 5 bases from J, the junction kept 4 bases outside the gene matches. The CDR3 here is CASSLGGVNNEQFF. Written as DNA, the CDR3 is TGTGCCAGCAGTTTGGGGGGGGTTAACAATGAGCAGTTCTTC.

This clonotype was picked up many times. The chain combines TRBV6-1 with TRBJ1-4, with 7 positions matching TRBD1. Per germline, CDR1 MNHNS and CDR2 SASEGT. Trimming cost V 7 bases and J 7 bases; bases outside gene matches: 9. This CDR3 contains 14 residues. CDR3 DNA: TGTGCCAGCACCCAAGACAGGGAGGGTGAAAAACTGTTTTTT. It codes for CASTQDREGEKLFF.

Ten or more counts support this clonotype. The chain has TRBV2 and TRBJ2-3; perhaps TRBD2 as D (6 bases). CDR1 SNHLY and CDR2 FYNNEI come from the germline V gene. V lost 7 bases and J lost 1, with 9 bases in between. The CDR3 runs to 13 residues. Written as DNA, the CDR3 is TGTGCCAGCATGAAGCGGGGCACAGATACGCAGTATTTT. Encoded protein: CASMKRGTDTQYF.

This clonotype came up many times. The gene calls are TRBV28 and TRBJ2-1; D may be TRBD1 or TRBD2 (6 bases each). The V end was cut by 5 bases, the J end by 9 bases, with 23 bases between. This CDR3 contains 16 residues. Germline V gene lookup returns CDR1 MDHEN and CDR2 SYDVKM. The CDR3 protein is CASSGPRGRDGSEQFF. In DNA, the CDR3 is TGTGCCAGCAGTGGCCCTCGGGGGCGCGACGGGTCTGAGCAGTTCTTC.

The CDR3 sequence is CASGWTSGAYEQYF. CDR3 coding DNA: TGCGCCAGCGGCTGGACTAGCGGAGCCTACGAGCAGTACTTC. This chain links TRBV5-1 with TRBJ2-7; TRBD2 aligns across 10 bases. V shed 7 bases, J shed 2 bases, and the junction held 6 bases outside the gene matches. This CDR3 contains 14 residues. Germline V gene data show CDR1 as SGHRS and CDR2 as YFSETQ.

This clonotype was observed at least ten times. This chain uses TRBV7-2 with TRBJ2-7, with D possibly TRBD2 on 6 matching bases. Germline V lookup: CDR1 SGHTA, CDR2 FQGNSA. With 8 bases removed from V and 3 bases from J, the gap between germline ends came to 11 bases. CDR3 size: 12 residues. The CDR3 loop reads CASQEDYYEQYF. The CDR3 DNA is TGTGCCAGCCAGGAGGACTACTACGAGCAGTACTTC.

This clonotype was recorded at least ten times. The V and J genes are TRBV28 and TRBJ2-7; 14 nucleotides agree with TRBD2. This CDR3 region has 19 residues. Germline loops: CDR1 MDHEN, CDR2 SYDVKM. Trimming removed 8 bases from V and 7 bases from J; junction bases left unmatched: 22. The CDR3 is CASRILRGRGLAGAGEQYF. The DNA for the CDR3 is TGTGCCAGCCGAATCCTCCGGGGCAGGGGACTAGCGGGAGCTGGGGAGCAGTACTTC.

This clonotype was picked up many times. This chain joins TRBV20-1 and TRBJ1-1; TRBD1 might be the D (6 bases). The CDR3 has 13 residues. CDR1 is DFQATT, CDR2 SNEGSKA, per germline (reference sequence). V gave up 3 bases and J gave up 13 bases, with 21 bases separating them. The CDR3 DNA reads TGCAGTGCTAGGAATTTAGGGGGGGAAGGTGATTTCTTT. This sequence encodes CSARNLGGEGDFF.

The CDR3 sequence is CASSQVGTSATYNEQFF. DNA for the CDR3: TGTGCCAGCAGCCAAGTTGGGACTAGCGCCACCTACAATGAGCAGTTCTTC. The J gene is TRBJ2-1, the V gene TRBV3-1, with 10 bases that match TRBD2. The CDR3 is made up of 17 amino acids. The germline V gene has CDR1 LGHDT and CDR2 YNNKEL (reference sequence). V gave up 1 base and J gave up 2 bases; unmatched junction bases: 5.

This clonotype was seen a few times. The genes are TRBV9 and TRBJ2-7; the match to TRBD2 covers 12 bases. V was clipped by 3 bases and J by 3 bases; unmatched bases: 7. The germline CDR1 and CDR2 sequences are SGDLS and YYNGEE. CDR3 length: 16 residues. CDR3 DNA sequence: TGTGCCAGCAGCGCGCGAACTAGCGGGAGGCTCTACGAGCAGTACTTC. This encodes CASSARTSGRLYEQYF. Supplemented by reference TRBV9 and TRBJ2-7, the full variable domain reads DSGVTQTPKHLITATGQRVTLRCSPRSGDLSVYWYQQSLDQGLQFLIQYYNGEERAKGNILERFSAQQFPDLHSELNLSSLELGDSALYFCASSARTSGRLYEQYFGPGTRLTVT.

In this sample, this clonotype turned up a few times. The chain couples TRBV6-1 to TRBJ2-2; TRBD1 matches at 7 bases. The CDR3 has 13 amino acids. Trimming cost V 4 bases and J 8 bases; bases outside gene matches: 4. Germline V gives CDR1 MNHNS, CDR2 SASEGT. The CDR3 nucleotides are TGTGCCAGCAGTGCAGACAGGGCTGGGGAGCTGTTTTTT. Translating gives CASSADRAGELFF.

This clonotype has a count of ten or more. This chain joins TRBV28 and TRBJ1-1, with D uncertain. Germline-derived CDR1 and CDR2 are MDHEN and SYDVKM. Trimming stripped 2 bases from V and 5 bases from J, with 12 bases between. The CDR3 length is 14 residues. This CDR3 reads CASSLILEGTEAFF. Written as DNA, the CDR3 is TGTGCCAGCAGTTTAATTCTGGAAGGAACTGAAGCTTTCTTT.